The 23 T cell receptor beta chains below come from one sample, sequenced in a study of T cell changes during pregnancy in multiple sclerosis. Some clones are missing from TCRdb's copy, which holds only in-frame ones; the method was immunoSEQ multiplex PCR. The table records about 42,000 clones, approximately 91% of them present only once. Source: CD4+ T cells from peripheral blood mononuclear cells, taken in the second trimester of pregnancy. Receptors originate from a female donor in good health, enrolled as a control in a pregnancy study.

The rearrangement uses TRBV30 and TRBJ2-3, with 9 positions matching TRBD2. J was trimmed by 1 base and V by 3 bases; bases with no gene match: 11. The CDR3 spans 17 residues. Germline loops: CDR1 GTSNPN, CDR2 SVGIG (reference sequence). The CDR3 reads CAWRISLGGGGTDTQYF. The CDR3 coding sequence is TGTGCCTGGAGAATTTCCCTTGGCGGGGGGGGCACAGATACGCAGTATTTT.

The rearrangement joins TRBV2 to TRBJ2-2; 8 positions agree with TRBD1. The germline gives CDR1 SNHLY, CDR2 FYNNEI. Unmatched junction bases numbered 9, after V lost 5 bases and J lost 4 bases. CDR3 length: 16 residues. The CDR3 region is CASSPQGAGSTGELFF. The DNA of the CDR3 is TGTGCCAGCAGTCCCCAGGGGGCGGGGAGCACCGGGGAGCTGTTTTTT.

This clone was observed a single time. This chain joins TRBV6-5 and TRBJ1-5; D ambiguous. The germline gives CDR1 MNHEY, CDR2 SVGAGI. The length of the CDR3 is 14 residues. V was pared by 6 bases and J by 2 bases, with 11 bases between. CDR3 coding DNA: TGTGCCAGCAGGGGCGCGCAGGGCAATCAGCCCCAGCATTTT. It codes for CASRGAQGNQPQHF.

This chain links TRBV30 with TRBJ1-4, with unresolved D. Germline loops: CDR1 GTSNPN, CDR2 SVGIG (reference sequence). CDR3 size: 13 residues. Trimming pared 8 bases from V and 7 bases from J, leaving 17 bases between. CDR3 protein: CAGPCRGVEKLFF. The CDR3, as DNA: TGTGCCGGACCCTGCCGGGGAGTTGAAAAACTGTTTTTT.

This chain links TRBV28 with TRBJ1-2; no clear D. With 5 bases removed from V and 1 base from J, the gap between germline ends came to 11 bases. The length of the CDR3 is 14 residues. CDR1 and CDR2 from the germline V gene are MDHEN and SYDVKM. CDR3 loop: CASSRPGNNYGYTF. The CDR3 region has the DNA TGTGCCAGCAGTCGACCCGGGAATAACTATGGCTACACCTTC.

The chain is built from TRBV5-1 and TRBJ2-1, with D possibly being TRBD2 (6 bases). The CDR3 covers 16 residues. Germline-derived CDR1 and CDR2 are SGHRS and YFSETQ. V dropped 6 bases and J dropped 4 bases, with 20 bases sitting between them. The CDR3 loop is CASTDGGLDSYNEQFF. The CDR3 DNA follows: TGCGCCAGCACGGACGGGGGACTCGACTCGTACAATGAGCAGTTCTTC.

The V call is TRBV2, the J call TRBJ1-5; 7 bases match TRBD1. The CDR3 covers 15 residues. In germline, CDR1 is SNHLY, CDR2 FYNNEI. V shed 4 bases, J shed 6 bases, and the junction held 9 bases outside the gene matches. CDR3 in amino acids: CASSVRTGGFQPQHF. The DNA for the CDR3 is TGTGCCAGCAGTGTTCGGACAGGTGGTTTTCAGCCCCAGCATTTT.

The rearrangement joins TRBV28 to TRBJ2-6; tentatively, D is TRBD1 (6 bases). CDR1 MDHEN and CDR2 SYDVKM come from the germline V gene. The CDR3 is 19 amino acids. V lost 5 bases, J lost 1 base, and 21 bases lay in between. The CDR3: CASSGSKQGWFSGANVLTF. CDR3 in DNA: TGTGCCAGCAGTGGATCGAAACAGGGTTGGTTTTCTGGGGCCAACGTCCTGACTTTC.

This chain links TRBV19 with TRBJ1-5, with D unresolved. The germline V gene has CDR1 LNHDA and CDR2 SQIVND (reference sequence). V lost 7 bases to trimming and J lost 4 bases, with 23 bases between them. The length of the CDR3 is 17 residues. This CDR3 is CASNLRSLGAGNQPQHF. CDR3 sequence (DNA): TGTGCCAGTAATTTGCGGTCGTTGGGCGCGGGTAATCAGCCCCAGCATTTT.

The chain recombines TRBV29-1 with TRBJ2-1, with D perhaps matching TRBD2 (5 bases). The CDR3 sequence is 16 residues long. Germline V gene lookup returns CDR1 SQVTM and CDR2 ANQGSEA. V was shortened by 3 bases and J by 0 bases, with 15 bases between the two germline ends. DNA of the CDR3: TGCAGCGTTGACAAGCTCGGGGTGAGCTCCTACAATGAGCAGTTCTTC. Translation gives CSVDKLGVSSYNEQFF.

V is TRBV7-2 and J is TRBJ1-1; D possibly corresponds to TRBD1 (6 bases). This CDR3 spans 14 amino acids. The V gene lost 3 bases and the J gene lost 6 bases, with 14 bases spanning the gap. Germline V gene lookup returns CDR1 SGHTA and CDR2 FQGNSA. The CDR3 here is CASSFRRTAAEAFF. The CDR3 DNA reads TGTGCCAGCAGCTTCCGCAGGACAGCGGCTGAAGCTTTCTTT.

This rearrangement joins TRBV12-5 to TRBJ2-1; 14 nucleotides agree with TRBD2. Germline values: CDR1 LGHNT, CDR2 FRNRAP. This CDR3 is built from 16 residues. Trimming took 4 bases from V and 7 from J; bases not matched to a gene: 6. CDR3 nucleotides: TGTGCTAGTGGTTCGTCCGGGACTAGCGGGAGTAATGAGCAGTTCTTC. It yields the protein CASGSSGTSGSNEQFF.

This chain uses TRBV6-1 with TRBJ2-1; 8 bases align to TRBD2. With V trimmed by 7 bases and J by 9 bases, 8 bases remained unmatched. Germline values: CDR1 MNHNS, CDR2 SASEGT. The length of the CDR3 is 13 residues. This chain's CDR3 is CASTRTSTSEQFF. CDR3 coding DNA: TGTGCCAGCACACGGACTAGCACGAGTGAGCAGTTCTTC.

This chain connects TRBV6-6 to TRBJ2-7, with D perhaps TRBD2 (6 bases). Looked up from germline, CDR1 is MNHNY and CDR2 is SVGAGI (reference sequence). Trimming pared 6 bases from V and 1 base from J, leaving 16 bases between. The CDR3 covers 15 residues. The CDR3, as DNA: TGTGCCAGCAGCCCCCGGGCGGGGTCGTCCTACGAGCAGTACTTC. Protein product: CASSPRAGSSYEQYF.

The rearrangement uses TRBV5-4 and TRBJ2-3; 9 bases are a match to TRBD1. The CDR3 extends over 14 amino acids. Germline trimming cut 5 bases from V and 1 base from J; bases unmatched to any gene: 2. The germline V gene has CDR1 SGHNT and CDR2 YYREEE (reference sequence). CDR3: CASSWTGGTDTQYF. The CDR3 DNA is TGTGCCAGCAGTTGGACAGGGGGCACAGATACGCAGTATTTT.

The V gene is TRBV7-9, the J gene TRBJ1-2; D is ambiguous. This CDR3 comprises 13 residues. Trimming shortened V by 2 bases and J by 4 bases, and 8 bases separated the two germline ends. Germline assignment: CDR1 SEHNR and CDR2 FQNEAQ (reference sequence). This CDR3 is CASSLNEFYGYTF. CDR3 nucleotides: TGTGCCAGCAGCTTAAATGAGTTCTATGGCTACACCTTC.

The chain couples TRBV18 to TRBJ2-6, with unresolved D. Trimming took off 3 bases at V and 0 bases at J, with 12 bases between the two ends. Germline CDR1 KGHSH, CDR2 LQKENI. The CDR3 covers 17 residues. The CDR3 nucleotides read TGTGCCAGCTCACCTCAGGAAACAACCTCTGGGGCCAACGTCCTGACTTTC. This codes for CASSPQETTSGANVLTF.

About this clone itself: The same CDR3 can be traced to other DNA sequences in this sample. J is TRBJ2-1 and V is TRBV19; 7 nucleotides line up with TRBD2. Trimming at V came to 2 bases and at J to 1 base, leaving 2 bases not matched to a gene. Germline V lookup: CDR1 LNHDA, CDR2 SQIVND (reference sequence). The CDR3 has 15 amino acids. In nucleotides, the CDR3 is TGTGCCAGTAGTATAAGCGGGGATTCCTACAATGAGCAGTTCTTC. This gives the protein CASSISGDSYNEQFF.

The CDR3 loop reads CASIRTVYSNQPQHF. In DNA, the CDR3 is TGTGCCAGCATTAGGACTGTCTATAGCAATCAGCCCCAGCATTTT. The chain couples TRBV28 to TRBJ1-5; D remains ambiguous. Germline values: CDR1 MDHEN, CDR2 SYDVKM. Trimming left V 7 bases short and J 0 bases short, with 13 bases between. The CDR3 length is 15 residues. Based on the CDR3 plus reference TRBV28 and TRBJ1-5, the full variable domain is DVKVTQSSRYLVKRTGEKVFLECVQDMDHENMFWYRQDPGLGLRLIYFSYDVKMKEKGDIPEGYSVSREKKERFSLILESASTNQTSMYLCASIRTVYSNQPQHFGDGTRLSIL.

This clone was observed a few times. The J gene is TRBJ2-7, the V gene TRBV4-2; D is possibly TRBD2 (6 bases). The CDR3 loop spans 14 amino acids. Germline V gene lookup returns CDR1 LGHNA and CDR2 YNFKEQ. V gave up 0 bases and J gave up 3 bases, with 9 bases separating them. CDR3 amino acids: CASSQDPGVYEQYF. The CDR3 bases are TGTGCCAGCAGCCAAGATCCGGGAGTCTACGAGCAGTACTTC.

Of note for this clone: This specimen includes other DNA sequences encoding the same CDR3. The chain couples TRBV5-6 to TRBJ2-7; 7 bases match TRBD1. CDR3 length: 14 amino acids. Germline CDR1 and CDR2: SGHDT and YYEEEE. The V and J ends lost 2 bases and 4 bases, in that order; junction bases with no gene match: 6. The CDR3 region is CASSFQDRIYEQYF. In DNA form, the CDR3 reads TGTGCCAGCAGCTTTCAGGACAGGATTTACGAGCAGTACTTC.

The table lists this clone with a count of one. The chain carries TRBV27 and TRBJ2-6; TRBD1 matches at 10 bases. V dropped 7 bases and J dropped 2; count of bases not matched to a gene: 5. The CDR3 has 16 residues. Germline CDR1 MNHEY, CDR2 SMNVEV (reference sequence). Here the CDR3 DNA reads TGTGCCAGCAAACCGGGACAGGGGACTGGGGCCAACGTCCTGACTTTC. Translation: CASKPGQGTGANVLTF.

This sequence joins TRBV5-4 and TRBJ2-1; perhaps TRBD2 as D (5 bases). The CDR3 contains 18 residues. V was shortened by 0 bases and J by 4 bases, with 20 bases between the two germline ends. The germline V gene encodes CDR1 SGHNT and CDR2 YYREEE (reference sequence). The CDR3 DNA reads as TGTGCCAGCAGCTTGGGGTCGCGAGGGAGTGGGGTTTACAATGAGCAGTTCTTC. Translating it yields CASSLGSRGSGVYNEQFF.